These 9 T cell receptor beta chains originate from one sample sequenced in a study of human T cells and chemical hapten exposure. MiXCR was run by TCRdb on the RACE reads, yielding one entry per CDR3 protein. This table has roughly 90,000 distinct CDR3 sequences, roughly a tenth appearing once. Time point in this sample: pre-sensitization, week 0. The treatment: therapeutic diphenylcyclopropenone sensitization with weekly scalp DPC. Source: whole blood, taken in connection with sensitization to the hapten diphenylcyclopropenone (DPC). The receptor source for this set is a middle-aged woman with alopecia areata. Some clones in this sample may be carry-over from other donors' samples.

The table lists this clonotype with many counts. The chain couples TRBV29-1 to TRBJ2-6; D gene uncertain. In germline, CDR1 is SQVTM, CDR2 ANQGSEA. Trimming stripped 4 bases from V and 4 bases from J, with 5 bases between. The CDR3 is 12 residues long. The CDR3 nucleotides read TGCAGCGTTGCTGGGGGGGCCAACGTCCTGACTTTC. Residues: CSVAGGANVLTF.

This clonotype was seen repeatedly, ten times or more. The chain is built from TRBV20-1 and TRBJ1-5; D is perhaps TRBD1 (5 bases). Germline CDR1 is DFQATT and CDR2 is SNEGSKA (reference sequence). The germline V and J ends were trimmed by 6 bases and 11 bases, with 14 bases remaining between them. The CDR3 loop spans 11 amino acids. The DNA of the CDR3 is TGCAGTGCCGGGACGGGCAAGACCCAGCATTTT. Its protein product is CSAGTGKTQHF.

In its sample, this clonotype was seen a few times. V usage is TRBV5-3 and J usage is TRBJ2-3, with D possibly TRBD1 on 5 matching bases. TRBV5-3 is reported as an ORF; its role is uncertain. V lost 0 bases to trimming and J lost 0 bases, with 8 bases between them. The CDR3 has 15 residues. CDR3 coding DNA: TGTGCCAGAAGCTTGGTGGCAGGGAGCACAGATACGCAGTATTTT. Encoded protein: CARSLVAGSTDTQYF.

The chain is built from TRBV7-9 and TRBJ1-2; no clear D. The CDR3 has 14 amino acids. Germline CDR1 reads SEHNR; CDR2 reads FQNEAQ (reference sequence). Trimming stripped 2 bases from V and 2 bases from J, with 9 bases between. The CDR3 protein is CASSLSGENYGYTF. For the CDR3, the DNA is TGTGCCAGCAGCTTATCGGGCGAAAACTATGGCTACACCTTC.

This clonotype was found many times. The chain combines TRBV29-1 with TRBJ1-2, with D uncertain. Trimming removed 7 bases at V and 1 base at J, with 10 bases between. Germline V gene sequence: CDR1 SQVTM, CDR2 ANQGSEA. The CDR3 length is 12 residues. The CDR3: CSAGRLNYGYTF. CDR3 in DNA: TGCAGCGCCGGACGGCTTAACTATGGCTACACCTTC.

Of note for this clonotype: Just one base apart from a much larger clone, this may be a read error. The CDR3 bases are TGTGCCAGCTCACCGGTGCAGGTCGTCAATCAGCCCCAGCATTTT. As protein: CASSPVQVVNQPQHF. The chain uses TRBV18 and TRBJ1-5; D unclear. The CDR3 length is 15 residues. Germline-derived CDR1 and CDR2 are KGHSH and LQKENI. With 3 bases removed from V and 3 bases from J, the gap between germline ends came to 12 bases.

This clonotype turned up a few times. V usage is TRBV5-4 and J usage is TRBJ1-5; D gene uncertain. The CDR3 sequence is 12 residues long. Per the germline V gene, CDR1 is SGHNT and CDR2 is YYREEE (reference sequence). The ends were cut back, 3 bases at V and 6 bases at J, with 7 bases in the middle. CDR3 DNA: TGTGCCAGCAGCTACCTGGGTCAGCCCCAGCATTTT. Its protein product is CASSYLGQPQHF.

This clonotype came up many times. The J gene is TRBJ2-7, the V gene TRBV11-2; D perhaps matches TRBD1 (6 bases). The V end lost 5 bases, the J end lost 2 bases, and 13 bases lay between the germline ends. Germline V CDR1 and CDR2: SGHAT, FQNNGV. This CDR3 contains 14 residues. The DNA of the CDR3 is TGTGCCAGCAGCGCCCACAGGGAGCCCTACGAGCAGTACTTC. Translated: CASSAHREPYEQYF.

This clonotype has at least ten counts. J is TRBJ1-3 and V is TRBV6-1; D not resolved. Germline-derived CDR1 and CDR2 are MNHNS and SASEGT. The V and J ends lost 9 bases and 0 bases respectively, with 15 bases between them. The CDR3 length is 15 residues. CDR3 nucleotide sequence: TGTGCCAGGAACCCGTACAGTTACTCTGGAAACACCATATATTTT. The encoded protein is CARNPYSYSGNTIYF.